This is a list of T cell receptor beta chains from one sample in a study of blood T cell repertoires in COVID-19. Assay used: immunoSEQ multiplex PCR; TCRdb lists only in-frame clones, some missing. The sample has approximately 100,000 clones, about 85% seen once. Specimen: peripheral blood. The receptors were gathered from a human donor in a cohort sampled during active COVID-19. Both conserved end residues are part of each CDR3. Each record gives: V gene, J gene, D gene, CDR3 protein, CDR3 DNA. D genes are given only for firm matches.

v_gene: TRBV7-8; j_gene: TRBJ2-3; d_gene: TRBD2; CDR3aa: CASSPPGTTGGTQYF; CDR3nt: TGTGCCAGCAGCCCGCCGGGGACTACCGGGGGTACGCAGTATTTT
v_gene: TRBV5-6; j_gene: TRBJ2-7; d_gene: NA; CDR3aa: CASSQAYEQYF; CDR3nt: TGTGCCAGCAGCCAAGCATACGAGCAGTACTTC
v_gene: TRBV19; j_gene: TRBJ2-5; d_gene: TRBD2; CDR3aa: CASSLLAGSQETQYF; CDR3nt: TGTGCCAGTAGCCTACTAGCGGGGTCCCAAGAGACCCAGTACTTC
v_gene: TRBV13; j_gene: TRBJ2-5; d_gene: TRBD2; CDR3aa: CASSLSGRGAGGETQYF; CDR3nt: TGTGCCAGCAGCTTATCTGGGCGGGGGGCCGGGGGAGAGACCCAGTACTTC
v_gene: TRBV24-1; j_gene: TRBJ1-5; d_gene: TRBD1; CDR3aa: CATSEGDRRNQPQHF; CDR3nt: TGTGCCACCAGTGAGGGGGACAGGAGGAATCAGCCCCAGCATTTT
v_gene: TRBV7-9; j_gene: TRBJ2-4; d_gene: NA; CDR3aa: CASGAAQNIQYF; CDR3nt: TGTGCCAGCGGTGCGGCCCAAAACATTCAGTACTTC
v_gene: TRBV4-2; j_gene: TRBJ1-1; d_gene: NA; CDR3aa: CASSQELTVNTEAFF; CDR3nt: TGTGCCAGCAGCCAGGAATTGACAGTTAACACTGAAGCTTTCTTT
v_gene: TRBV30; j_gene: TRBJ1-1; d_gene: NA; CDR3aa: CAWRRDAGWAEAFF; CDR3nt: TGTGCCTGGAGACGTGACGCAGGCTGGGCTGAAGCTTTCTTT
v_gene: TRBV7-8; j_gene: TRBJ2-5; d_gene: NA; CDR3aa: CASSFDRQETQYF; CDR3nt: TGTGCCAGCAGCTTCGACAGACAAGAGACCCAGTACTTC
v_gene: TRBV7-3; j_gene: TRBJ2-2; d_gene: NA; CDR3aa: CASSFGSTGELFF; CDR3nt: TGTGCCAGCAGCTTTGGGAGCACCGGGGAGCTGTTTTTT
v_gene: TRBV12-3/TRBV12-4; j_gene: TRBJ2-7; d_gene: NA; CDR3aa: CASSFFLGHEQYF; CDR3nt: TGTGCCAGCAGTTTTTTTCTGGGCCACGAGCAGTACTTC
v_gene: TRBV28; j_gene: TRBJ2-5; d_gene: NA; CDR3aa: CASRDGPLGETQYF; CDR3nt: TGTGCCAGCAGAGACGGCCCCCTCGGGGAGACCCAGTACTTC